Presented here are 24 T cell receptor beta chains from one specimen sequenced in a study of cytomegalovirus exposure and HLA in healthy donors. The PCR used 60 Vbeta and 13 Jbeta primers. The protocol was immunoSEQ multiplex PCR, while the TCRdb copy is restricted to in-frame clones and leaves out a portion. Among approximately 130,000 clones listed, roughly four fifths were seen once. Material for sequencing was PBMCs. All receptors derive from a man under 40 in good health and CMV-seronegative.

J is TRBJ1-1 and V is TRBV2, with TRBD1 matching over 7 bases. Trimming took 5 bases from V and 1 from J; bases not matched to a gene: 7. This CDR3 comprises 15 residues. Germline CDR1 is SNHLY and CDR2 is FYNNEI. CDR3 sequence (DNA): TGTGCCAGCAGTAAAACAGGGGTGGGGAACACTGAAGCTTTCTTT. Amino acids: CASSKTGVGNTEAFF. Combining the CDR3 with reference TRBV2 and TRBJ1-1 gives the whole variable domain EPEVTQTPSHQVTQMGQEVILRCVPISNHLYFYWYRQILGQKVEFLVSFYNNEISEKSEIFDDQFSVERPDGSNFTLKIRSTKLEDSAMYFCASSKTGVGNTEAFFGQGTRLTVV.

This chain joins TRBV19 and TRBJ1-5; the match to TRBD1 covers 8 bases. Germline CDR1 is LNHDA and CDR2 is SQIVND (reference sequence). CDR3 length: 15 amino acids. Trimming cost V 4 bases and J 7 bases; bases outside gene matches: 9. The chain's CDR3 is CASSTIGTGPQPQHF. For the CDR3, the DNA is TGTGCCAGTAGTACAATAGGGACAGGTCCCCAGCCCCAGCATTTT.

The gene calls are TRBV6-5 and TRBJ2-2; 7 nucleotides match TRBD2. V lost 4 bases to trimming and J lost 5 bases; unmatched junction nucleotides: 7. Germline values: CDR1 MNHEY, CDR2 SVGAGI. This CDR3 is built from 15 residues. The CDR3 loop is CASSFLGLRTGELFF. The CDR3 DNA follows: TGTGCCAGCAGTTTCCTGGGACTAAGGACCGGGGAGCTGTTTTTT.

This clone was observed once. The V gene is TRBV29-1, the J gene TRBJ2-4; 7 bases are a match to TRBD1. This CDR3 region has 12 residues. Germline V lookup: CDR1 SQVTM, CDR2 ANQGSEA. V dropped 6 bases and J dropped 7; count of bases not matched to a gene: 6. The CDR3 is CSVLTTGNIQYF. The DNA of the CDR3 is TGCAGCGTCCTGACGACAGGGAACATTCAGTACTTC.

The chain carries TRBV19 and TRBJ1-1; D gene ambiguous. The germline gives CDR1 LNHDA, CDR2 SQIVND (reference sequence). The CDR3 spans 15 residues. Trimming removed 7 bases at V and 3 bases at J, with 18 bases between. As DNA, the CDR3 is TGTGCCAGTATTTCTGGCGGAACCGTTTACACTGAAGCTTTCTTT. This codes for CASISGGTVYTEAFF.

A few counts support this clone. This chain joins TRBV21-1 and TRBJ1-1; the table's D gene call, TRBD1, was not cross checked with the DNA. TRBV21-1 is a listed pseudogene. The CDR3 runs 13 residues. CDR3 coding DNA: TGTGCCAGCAGCGGTCACATGAACACTGAAGCTTTCTTT. It is translated as CASSGHMNTEAFF.

Comment on this clone: The sample holds other DNA sequences that translate to the same CDR3. This rearrangement joins TRBV7-3 to TRBJ1-1; no reliable D call. Germline values: CDR1 SGHTA, CDR2 FQGTGA. V was shortened by 3 bases and J by 3 bases, with 8 bases between the two germline ends. The CDR3 covers 13 residues. CDR3 in DNA: TGTGCCAGCAGCTTGACCGGGGACACTGAAGCTTTCTTT. Encoded protein: CASSLTGDTEAFF.

This chain uses TRBV5-6 with TRBJ1-5; 7 nucleotides line up with TRBD1. The CDR3 is 14 amino acids. Losses at the gene ends were 0 bases for V and 8 bases for J; bases not matched to a gene: 5. Germline CDR1 and CDR2: SGHDT and YYEEEE. The CDR3 nucleotides read TGTGCCAGCAGCTTGGGTACAGGGGTAGAGCCCCAGCATTTT. Protein product: CASSLGTGVEPQHF.

The genes are TRBV5-6 and TRBJ1-6; 7 bases agree with TRBD1. This CDR3 region has 14 residues. The V and J ends lost 4 bases and 6 bases, in that order; junction bases with no gene match: 4. Germline assignment: CDR1 SGHDT and CDR2 YYEEEE. This CDR3 is CASSPGQFNSPLHF. CDR3 bases: TGTGCCAGCAGCCCGGGACAGTTTAATTCACCCCTCCACTTT.

This sequence joins TRBV28 and TRBJ1-2, with 7 bases that match TRBD1. CDR3 length: 12 residues. V gave up 9 bases and J gave up 5 bases; unmatched junction bases: 6. The germline V gene has CDR1 MDHEN and CDR2 SYDVKM. This CDR3 reads CASNRGDYGYTF. CDR3 sequence (DNA): TGTGCCAGTAACAGGGGCGATTATGGCTACACCTTC.

This chain joins TRBV6-5 and TRBJ1-5, with 8 bases identical to TRBD1. Germline CDR1 and CDR2: MNHEY and SVGAGI. Losses at the gene ends were 3 bases for V and 9 bases for J; bases not matched to a gene: 7. The CDR3 is 14 residues long. The CDR3 nucleotides read TGTGCCAGCAGTTATGAGGCAGGGGGCGTGCCCCAGCATTTT. As protein: CASSYEAGGVPQHF.

This chain's CDR3 is CASSSLTFGYYGYTF. The CDR3 bases are TGTGCCAGCAGCTCTCTAACGTTCGGGTACTATGGCTACACCTTC. V usage is TRBV7-9 and J usage is TRBJ1-2; D is ambiguous. This CDR3 has 15 residues. V lost 4 bases and J 3 bases, leaving 15 bases between the germline ends. Germline CDR1 and CDR2: SEHNR and FQNEAQ (reference sequence).

The chain joins TRBV30 to TRBJ2-1; 7 bases align to TRBD2. Germline V CDR1 and CDR2: GTSNPN, SVGIG (reference sequence). The junction had 2 bases not matched to a gene; V was cut back by 1 base and J by 5 bases. The CDR3 runs to 13 residues. The CDR3 here is CAWSGGRDNEQFF. As DNA, the CDR3 is TGTGCCTGGAGTGGCGGGAGAGACAATGAGCAGTTCTTC.

The CDR3 nucleotides are TGTGCCAGCAGTATCCGGAGACTGGCGACCTACGAGCAGTACTTC. Protein sequence: CASSIRRLATYEQYF. V gene TRBV7-2 combines with J gene TRBJ2-7; no clear D. Germline V gene sequence: CDR1 SGHTA, CDR2 FQGNSA. The ends were cut back, 6 bases at V and 2 bases at J, with 17 bases in the middle. The CDR3 covers 15 residues.

This clone was seen a handful of times. In DNA, the CDR3 is TGTGCCAGCAGCCACAGGGGGCCTACCGACACTGAAGCTTTCTTT. Protein sequence: CASSHRGPTDTEAFF. This sequence joins TRBV6-6 and TRBJ1-1, with 9 bases aligning to TRBD1. CDR3 length: 15 residues. The germline gives CDR1 MNHNY, CDR2 SVGAGI (reference sequence). The V and J ends lost 6 bases and 3 bases, in that order; junction bases with no gene match: 8.

J is TRBJ2-5 and V is TRBV5-4; TRBD1 agrees at 9 bases. CDR3 length: 15 residues. Germline V gene lookup returns CDR1 SGHNT and CDR2 YYREEE (reference sequence). The trim removed 4 bases at V and 2 bases at J, leaving 6 bases unmatched. The chain's CDR3 is CASSPTGTGQETQYF. CDR3 DNA: TGTGCCAGCAGCCCGACCGGGACAGGGCAAGAGACCCAGTACTTC.

This clone was seen just once. This chain connects TRBV5-1 to TRBJ2-7; D perhaps matches TRBD1 (6 bases). The V end lost 4 bases, the J end lost 2 bases, and 10 bases lay between the germline ends. There are 13 residues in the CDR3. Germline values: CDR1 SGHRS, CDR2 YFSETQ. The CDR3 DNA sequence: TGCGCCAGCAGCCCCGGGACAACCTACGAGCAGTACTTC. It codes for CASSPGTTYEQYF.

The rearrangement joins TRBV7-3 to TRBJ2-2; possible D gene TRBD2, 5 bases. Germline V gene lookup returns CDR1 SGHTA and CDR2 FQGTGA. Deletions cut 1 base from V and 0 bases from J, with 9 bases between. The CDR3 runs 16 residues. The CDR3 here is CASSLNSAANTGELFF. The CDR3 DNA is TGTGCCAGCAGCTTAAATAGCGCCGCGAACACCGGGGAGCTGTTTTTT.

There are a few counts of this clone. The chain couples TRBV19 to TRBJ2-7; D gene uncertain. With 0 bases removed from V and 1 base from J, the gap between germline ends came to 7 bases. Germline V CDR1 and CDR2: LNHDA, SQIVND (reference sequence). The CDR3 length is 14 residues. The CDR3 DNA sequence: TGTGCCAGTAGTATAGACTACAGATCCTACGAGCAGTACTTC. Translated: CASSIDYRSYEQYF.

The gene calls are TRBV5-4 and TRBJ1-1; D not certain. Germline V gene sequence: CDR1 SGHNT, CDR2 YYREEE (reference sequence). V was clipped by 0 bases and J by 10 bases, with 16 bases between them. The CDR3 is made up of 14 amino acids. The CDR3, as DNA: TGTGCCAGCAGCTTGGACACCGGAGGTTTTGGAGCTTTCTTT. It encodes CASSLDTGGFGAFF.

This chain uses TRBV6-6 with TRBJ2-5; the D gene is possibly TRBD2 (7 bases). Trimming took off 5 bases at V and 4 bases at J, with 17 bases between the two ends. CDR3 length equals 15 residues. The germline CDR1 and CDR2 sequences are MNHNY and SVGAGI (reference sequence). The CDR3 loop is CASSPRGEGGETQYF. In DNA, the CDR3 is TGTGCCAGCAGTCCGAGGGGGGAGGGCGGAGAGACCCAGTACTTC.

There are a few counts of this clone. The V call is TRBV29-1, the J call TRBJ2-5; D is ambiguous. CDR1 is SQVTM and CDR2 is ANQGSEA in the germline V gene. The germline V and J ends were trimmed by 5 bases and 0 bases, with 10 bases remaining between them. This CDR3 contains 13 residues. The CDR3 spells CSVSSSDQETQYF. The DNA for the CDR3 is TGCAGCGTTAGCTCGTCGGACCAAGAGACCCAGTACTTC.

In DNA form, the CDR3 reads TGTGCCAGCAGTCCAACAGGGGGTCGGGAGCAGTACTTC. It encodes CASSPTGGREQYF. This sequence joins TRBV2 and TRBJ2-7, with 8 bases fitting TRBD1. The germline gives CDR1 SNHLY, CDR2 FYNNEI. V shed 5 bases and J 7 bases; nucleotides not matched to a gene: 7. The CDR3 is 13 residues long.

This rearrangement joins TRBV28 to TRBJ1-5; 11 positions agree with TRBD1. The trim removed 5 bases at V and 0 bases at J, leaving 15 bases unmatched. Germline CDR1 and CDR2: MDHEN and SYDVKM. The length of the CDR3 is 20 residues. The CDR3 bases are TGTGCCAGCAGTAAAACCCTTGCCGGGACAGGGGGTCTTAGCAATCAGCCCCAGCATTTT. It is translated as CASSKTLAGTGGLSNQPQHF.